This TCR beta chain appears in the sequencing data of a study of blood T cell repertoires in COVID-19. Study-wide background: Sources were T cells, B-cell-depleted T cells, or PBMCs; the material itself was cDNA or gDNA.

V was cut by 3 bases and J by 5 bases, with 13 bases left in between. The CDR3 covers 14 residues. Germline-derived CDR1 and CDR2 are LNHDA and SQIVND (reference sequence). This clone was observed a few times. At the DNA level, this CDR3 is encoded by other sequences in the same sample as well. Profiling relied on immunoSEQ multiplex PCR, and the TCRdb table lists in-frame clones only, not all of them. The table has 150,000 to 200,000 clones, around 80% seen once. The V call is TRBV19, the J call TRBJ1-1; TRBD1 might be the D (5 bases). Material for sequencing was peripheral blood. This sequence was found in a human donor with acute or convalescent COVID-19. The donor label of this sample is uncertain. CDR3 in DNA: TGTGCCAGTAGTATCACAGGAGGGGAGACTGAAGCTTTCTTT. Its translation is CASSITGGETEAFF. The entire variable domain, with the rest obtained from reference TRBV19 and TRBJ1-1, is as follows: DGGITQSPKYLFRKEGQNVTLSCEQNLNHDAMYWYRQDPGQGLRLIYYSQIVNDFQKGDIAEGYSVSREKKESFPLTVTSAQKNPTAFYLCASSITGGETEAFFGQGTRLTVV.